The source of this T cell receptor (beta chain) is a study of vaccination and CD4 T cells after COVID-19. The Oncomine TCR Beta short-read assay was applied to DNA of cultured CD4+ T cells. Scientists extracted genomic DNA from CD4+ T cells grown in culture. TCRdb used MiXCR to reprocess the PCR reads, holding one entry per CDR3 protein. The sample shows about 9,700 distinct CDR3 sequences, 30% to 45% of them seen only once. A note on this clonotype: Its antigen remains unknown.

Treatment given: roughly 10-day PBMC culture with coronavirus spike peptide pools or control peptides (ViraFEST assay). One should note that the unexposed donor's CD4+ T cells were collected before the COVID-19 pandemic (2011-2018). CDR1 and CDR2 from the germline V gene are MNHEY and SVGEGT. This CDR3 has 14 amino acids. With 6 bases removed from V and 0 bases from J, the gap between germline ends came to 12 bases. This chain connects TRBV6-2 or TRBV6-3 to TRBJ2-7, with a weak D call TRBD1 (5 bases). The specimen sequenced was CD4+ T cells from blood, cultured in vitro. This TCR derives from a human donor in good health. This CDR3 is CASRRTRSSYEQYF. In DNA, the CDR3 is TGTGCCAGCAGAAGGACAAGGAGCTCCTACGAGCAGTACTTC.